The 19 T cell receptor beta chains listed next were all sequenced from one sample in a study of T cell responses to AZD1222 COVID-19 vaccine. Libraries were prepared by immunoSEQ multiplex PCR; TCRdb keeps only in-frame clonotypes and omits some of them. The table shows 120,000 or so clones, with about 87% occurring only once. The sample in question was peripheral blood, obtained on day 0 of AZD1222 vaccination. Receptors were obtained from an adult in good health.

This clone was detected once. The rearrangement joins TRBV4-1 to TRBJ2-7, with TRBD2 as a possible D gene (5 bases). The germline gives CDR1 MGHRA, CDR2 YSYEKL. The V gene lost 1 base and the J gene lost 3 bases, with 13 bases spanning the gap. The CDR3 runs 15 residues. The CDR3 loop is CASSQGETPYYEQYF. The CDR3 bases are TGCGCCAGCAGCCAAGGGGAGACTCCTTACTACGAGCAGTACTTC.

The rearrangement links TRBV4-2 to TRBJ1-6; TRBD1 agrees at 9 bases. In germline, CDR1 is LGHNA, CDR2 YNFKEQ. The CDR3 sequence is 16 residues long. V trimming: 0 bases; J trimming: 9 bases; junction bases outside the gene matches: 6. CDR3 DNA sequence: TGTGCCAGCAGCCAAGAGGTGGGGACAGGGTCTTCACCCCTCCACTTT. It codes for CASSQEVGTGSSPLHF.

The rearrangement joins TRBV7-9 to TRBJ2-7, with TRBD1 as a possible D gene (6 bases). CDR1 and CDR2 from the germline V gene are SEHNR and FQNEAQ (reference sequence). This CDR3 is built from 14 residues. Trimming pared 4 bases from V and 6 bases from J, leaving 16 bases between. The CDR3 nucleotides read TGTGCCAGCAGCTCTCCCGGGACAAAGTTCGAGCAGTACTTC. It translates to CASSSPGTKFEQYF.

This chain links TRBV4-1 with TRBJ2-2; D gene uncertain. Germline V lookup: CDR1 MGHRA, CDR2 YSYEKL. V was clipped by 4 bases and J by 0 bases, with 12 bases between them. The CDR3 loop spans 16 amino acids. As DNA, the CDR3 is TGCGCCAGCAGCCCCCCGGCAGGAGCGAACACCGGGGAGCTGTTTTTT. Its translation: CASSPPAGANTGELFF.

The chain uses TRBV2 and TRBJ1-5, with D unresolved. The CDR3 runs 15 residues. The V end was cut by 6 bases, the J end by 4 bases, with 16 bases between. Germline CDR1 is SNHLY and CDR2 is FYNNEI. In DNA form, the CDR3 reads TGTGCCAGCAGACGACAAAGTTCTGATAATCAGCCCCAGCATTTT. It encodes CASRRQSSDNQPQHF.

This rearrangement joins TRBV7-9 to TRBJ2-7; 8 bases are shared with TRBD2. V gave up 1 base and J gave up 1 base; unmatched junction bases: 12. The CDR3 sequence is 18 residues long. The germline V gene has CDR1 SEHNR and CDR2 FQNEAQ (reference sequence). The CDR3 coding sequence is TGTGCCAGCAGCTTAGGTAGCGGGGCGGTCGGGTTTTCCTACGAGCAGTACTTC. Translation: CASSLGSGAVGFSYEQYF.

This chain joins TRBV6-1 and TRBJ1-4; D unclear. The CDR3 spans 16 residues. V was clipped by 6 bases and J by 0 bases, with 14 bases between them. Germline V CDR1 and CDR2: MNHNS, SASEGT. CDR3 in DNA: TGTGCCAGCAGGGAACAAAGTGCGGCAACTAATGAAAAACTGTTTTTT. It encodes CASREQSAATNEKLFF.

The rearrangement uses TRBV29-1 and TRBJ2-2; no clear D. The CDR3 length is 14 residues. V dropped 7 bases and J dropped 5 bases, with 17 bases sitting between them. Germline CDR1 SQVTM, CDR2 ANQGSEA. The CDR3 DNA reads TGCAGCGGGATGGTAGGAGCCGGGACCGGGGAGCTGTTTTTT. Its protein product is CSGMVGAGTGELFF.

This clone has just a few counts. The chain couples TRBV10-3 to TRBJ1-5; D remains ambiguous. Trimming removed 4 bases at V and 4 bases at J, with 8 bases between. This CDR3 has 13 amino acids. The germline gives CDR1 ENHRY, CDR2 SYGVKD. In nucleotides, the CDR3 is TGTGCCATCAGTGGGGCGGTGAATCAGCCCCAGCATTTT. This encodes CAISGAVNQPQHF.

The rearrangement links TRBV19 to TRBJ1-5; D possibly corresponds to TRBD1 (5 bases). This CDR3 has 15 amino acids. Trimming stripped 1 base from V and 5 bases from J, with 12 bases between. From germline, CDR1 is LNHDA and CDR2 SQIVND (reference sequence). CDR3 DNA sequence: TGTGCCAGTAGTATAGTTCGGCAGGGCCATCAGCCCCAGCATTTT. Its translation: CASSIVRQGHQPQHF.

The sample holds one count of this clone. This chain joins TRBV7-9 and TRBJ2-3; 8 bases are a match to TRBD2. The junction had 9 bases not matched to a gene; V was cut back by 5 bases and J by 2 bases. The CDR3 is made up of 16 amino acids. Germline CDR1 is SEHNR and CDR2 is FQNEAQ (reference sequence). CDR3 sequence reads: CASSPGGSGTTDTQYF. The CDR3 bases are TGTGCCAGCAGCCCTGGGGGTAGCGGGACCACAGATACGCAGTATTTT.

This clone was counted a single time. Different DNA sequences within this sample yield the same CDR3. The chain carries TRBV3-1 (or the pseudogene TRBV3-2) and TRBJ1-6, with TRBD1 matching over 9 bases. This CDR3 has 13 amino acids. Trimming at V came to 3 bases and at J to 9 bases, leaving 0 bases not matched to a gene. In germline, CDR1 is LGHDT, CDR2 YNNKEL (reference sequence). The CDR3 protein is CASSQDRGSPLHF. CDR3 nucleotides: TGTGCCAGCAGCCAGGACAGGGGTTCACCCCTCCACTTT.

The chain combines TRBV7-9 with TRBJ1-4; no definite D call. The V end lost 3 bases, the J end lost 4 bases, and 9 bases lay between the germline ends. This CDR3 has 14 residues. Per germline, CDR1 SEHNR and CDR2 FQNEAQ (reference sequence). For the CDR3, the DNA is TGTGCCAGCAGCTTGTCTAAACATAATGAAAAACTGTTTTTT. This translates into CASSLSKHNEKLFF.

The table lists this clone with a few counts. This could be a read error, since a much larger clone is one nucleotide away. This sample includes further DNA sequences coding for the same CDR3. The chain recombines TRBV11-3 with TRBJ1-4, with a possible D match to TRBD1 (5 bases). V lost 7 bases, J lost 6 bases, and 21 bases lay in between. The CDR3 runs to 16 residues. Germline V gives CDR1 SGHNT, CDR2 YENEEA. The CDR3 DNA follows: TGTGCCAGCAAAAAAGGGGTGGGCTCAGGAGATGAAAAACTGTTTTTT. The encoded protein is CASKKGVGSGDEKLFF.

The CDR3 region is CASSFTTYEQYF. Here the CDR3 DNA reads TGTGCCAGCAGTTTCACCACCTACGAGCAGTACTTC. The chain carries TRBV12-3 or TRBV12-4 and TRBJ2-7; D is ambiguous. The CDR3 spans 12 residues. The germline V and J ends were trimmed by 3 bases and 2 bases, with 5 bases remaining between them.

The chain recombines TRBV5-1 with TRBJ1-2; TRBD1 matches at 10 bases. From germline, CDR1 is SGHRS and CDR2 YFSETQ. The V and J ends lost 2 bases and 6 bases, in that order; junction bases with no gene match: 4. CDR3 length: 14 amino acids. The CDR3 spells CASSLGTGVDGYTF. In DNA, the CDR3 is TGCGCCAGCAGCTTAGGGACAGGGGTGGATGGCTACACCTTC.

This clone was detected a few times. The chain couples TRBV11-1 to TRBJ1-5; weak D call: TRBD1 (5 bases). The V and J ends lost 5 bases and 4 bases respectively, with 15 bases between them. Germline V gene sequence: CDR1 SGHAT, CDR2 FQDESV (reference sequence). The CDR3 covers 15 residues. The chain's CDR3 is CASSPGPGPNQPQHF. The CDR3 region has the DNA TGTGCCAGCAGCCCCGGTCCGGGGCCTAATCAGCCCCAGCATTTT.

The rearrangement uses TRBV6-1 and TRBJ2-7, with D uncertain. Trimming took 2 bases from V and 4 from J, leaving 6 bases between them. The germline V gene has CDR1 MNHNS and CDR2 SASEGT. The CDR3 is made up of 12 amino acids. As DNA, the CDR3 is TGTGCCAGCAGTGAAAATGGGTACGAGCAGTACTTC. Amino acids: CASSENGYEQYF.

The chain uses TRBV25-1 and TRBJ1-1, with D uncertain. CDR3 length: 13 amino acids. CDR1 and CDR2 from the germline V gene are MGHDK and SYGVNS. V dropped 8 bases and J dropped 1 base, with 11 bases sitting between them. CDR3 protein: CASQGYPNTEAFF. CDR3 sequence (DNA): TGTGCCAGCCAAGGATACCCGAACACTGAAGCTTTCTTT.